The present T cell receptor (beta chain) was sequenced within a study of CD8+ T cells in alopecia areata. Only a few counts were recorded for this clone. Extracted from the samples, RNA was reverse transcribed into cDNA to serve as the sequencing template. Clones were read by immunoSEQ multiplex PCR, and TCRdb kept only the in-frame ones, dropping some. The top ten clones hold over 9.5% of a sample with more than 150,000 clones, approximately 50% of them seen once. This CDR3 is built from 12 residues. V lost 5 bases to trimming and J lost 6 bases; unmatched junction nucleotides: 3. CDR1 and CDR2 from the germline V gene are KGHSH and LQKENI. Treatment here: oral pan-JAK inhibitor, 5-10 mg twice daily. The researchers isolated CD4+ and CD8+ T cells from PBMCs by sorting.

The origin of this receptor is a human donor with alopecia areata. The input for sequencing was CD8+ T cells sorted from blood, taken between weeks 51 and 52, from a patient treated with tofacitinib. The rearrangement uses TRBV18 and TRBJ1-1, with 7 positions matching TRBD1. Written as DNA, the CDR3 is TGTGCCAGCTCAGACAGGGAACCTGAAGCTTTCTTT. Its translation: CASSDREPEAFF.